Below, 12 T cell receptor beta chains from the same sample are listed, as sequenced in a study of shared clonotypes between healthy human individuals. Method: immunoSEQ multiplex PCR; TCRdb's copy keeps in-frame clones and lacks some. The data hold 1,400,000 or so clones, with around 98.5% observed a single time. The sample comprised naive CD4+ T cells sorted from blood. Subset in this sample: CD45RA+ positively selected. Source of these receptors: a man aged 25-45 years in good health.

V and J are TRBV19 and TRBJ2-2; TRBD1 aligns across 7 bases. From germline, CDR1 is LNHDA and CDR2 SQIVND (reference sequence). The V segment lost 3 bases and the J segment 4 bases; nucleotides outside the gene matches: 5. The CDR3 contains 15 residues. This CDR3 is CASSINRGSTGELFF. The CDR3 coding sequence is TGTGCCAGTAGTATCAACAGGGGAAGCACCGGGGAGCTGTTTTTT. Based on the CDR3 plus reference TRBV19 and TRBJ2-2, the full variable domain is DGGITQSPKYLFRKEGQNVTLSCEQNLNHDAMYWYRQDPGQGLRLIYYSQIVNDFQKGDIAEGYSVSREKKESFPLTVTSAQKNPTAFYLCASSINRGSTGELFFGEGSRLTVL.

The chain recombines TRBV5-4 with TRBJ1-3, with 9 bases matching TRBD1. Trimming at V came to 0 bases and at J to 7 bases, leaving 5 bases not matched to a gene. The CDR3 covers 15 residues. Germline values: CDR1 SGHNT, CDR2 YYREEE (reference sequence). In DNA form, the CDR3 reads TGTGCCAGCAGCTTGGAACAGGGGGCGGGGAACACCATATATTTT. Its protein is CASSLEQGAGNTIYF.

CDR3 nucleotide sequence: TGTGCCAGCAGCAAAGCCCCGGGACAGGGGTTCTACGAGCAGTACTTC. It codes for CASSKAPGQGFYEQYF. The chain carries TRBV21-1 and TRBJ2-7; the tabulated D call, TRBD1, remains unverified against the DNA. TRBV21-1 is termed a pseudogene. This CDR3 spans 16 amino acids.

The chain couples TRBV5-1 to TRBJ2-4; no reliable D call. The V end lost 4 bases, the J end lost 0 bases, and 11 bases lay between the germline ends. This CDR3 spans 15 amino acids. Germline values: CDR1 SGHRS, CDR2 YFSETQ. In nucleotides, the CDR3 is TGCGCCAGCAGCCTAGGGTCGGTAGCCAAAAACATTCAGTACTTC. Translated: CASSLGSVAKNIQYF.

This clone was counted a single time. The CDR3 region is CASPRAYKPSREQYF. In DNA form, the CDR3 reads TGCGCCAGCCCCCGGGCTTACAAACCCTCTAGGGAGCAGTACTTC. The chain is built from TRBV10-1 and TRBJ2-7; D is ambiguous. Trimming left V 8 bases short and J 7 bases short, with 24 bases between. The germline V gene has CDR1 WNHNN and CDR2 SYGVQD (reference sequence). The CDR3 sequence is 15 residues long.

The chain combines TRBV7-2 with TRBJ2-7, with TRBD2 matching 11 bases. Germline V lookup: CDR1 SGHTA, CDR2 FQGNSA. The CDR3 runs to 16 residues. After removal of 7 bases from V and 4 bases from J, the junction contained 12 bases not matched to a gene. The CDR3 DNA sequence: TGTGCCAGCAAACCGGGACTAGCGGTCGGGAATTACGAGCAGTACTTC. Protein sequence: CASKPGLAVGNYEQYF.

The V gene is TRBV27, the J gene TRBJ2-5; D gene unclear. The CDR3 length is 13 residues. Trimming took off 2 bases at V and 6 bases at J, with 10 bases between the two ends. Per the germline V gene, CDR1 is MNHEY and CDR2 is SMNVEV (reference sequence). CDR3 residues: CASSLQATKTQYF. The CDR3 DNA follows: TGTGCCAGCAGTTTACAGGCCACTAAGACCCAGTACTTC.

V usage is TRBV7-9 and J usage is TRBJ2-7, with TRBD2 matching over 7 bases. The J segment lost 7 bases and the V segment lost 5 bases, leaving 17 bases of the junction unmatched. There are 16 residues in the CDR3. Germline assignment: CDR1 SEHNR and CDR2 FQNEAQ (reference sequence). In DNA, the CDR3 is TGTGCCAGCAGCCACCAGGGAGGGACTGAGGTCTGGGAGCAGTACTTC. Translated: CASSHQGGTEVWEQYF.

This chain uses TRBV7-2 with TRBJ2-7, with TRBD2 matching over 8 bases. V lost 4 bases and J lost 7; bases outside the gene matches: 9. This CDR3 contains 14 residues. CDR1 is SGHTA and CDR2 is FQGNSA in the germline V gene. In DNA form, the CDR3 reads TGTGCCAGCAGCTCTAGCGGGCTCCTGGGAGAGCAGTACTTC. Protein sequence: CASSSSGLLGEQYF.

V and J are TRBV9 and TRBJ1-2; the D is unclear. The V end was cut by 0 bases, the J end by 8 bases, with 11 bases between. Germline V gene sequence: CDR1 SGDLS, CDR2 YYNGEE. The CDR3 has 13 amino acids. The CDR3 region has the DNA TGTGCCAGCAGCGTAGCTGGCCCACTAGGCTACACCTTC. Residues: CASSVAGPLGYTF.

V gene TRBV4-3 combines with J gene TRBJ2-2; TRBD1 matches at 10 bases. The J segment lost 4 bases and the V segment lost 2 bases, leaving 7 bases of the junction unmatched. CDR1 and CDR2 (germline): LGHNA, YSLEER. CDR3 length equals 17 residues. CDR3 bases: TGCGCCAGCAGCCAATTGTCCGGGACAGGGGCCACCGGGGAGCTGTTTTTT. Residues: CASSQLSGTGATGELFF.

This chain links TRBV5-1 with TRBJ1-2; D is unresolved. Trimming stripped 0 bases from V and 4 bases from J, with 10 bases between. CDR3 length: 14 amino acids. Germline V gives CDR1 SGHRS, CDR2 YFSETQ. The chain's CDR3 is CASSLDGRSYGYTF. The CDR3, as DNA: TGCGCCAGCAGCTTGGACGGCCGCTCCTATGGCTACACCTTC.